This section outlines one T cell receptor gamma chain sequence together with its context. This clone was seen a handful of times. Its antigen is currently not known. One base away there is no much larger clone; base qualities are not given. The sample originates from a study of Vδ1+ human thymocytes (dated by TCRdb to the late 2010s). Concerning the study at large: mRNA-level TRG and TRD CDR3 repertoires of highly purified Vdelta1+ thymocytes from young children were characterised as a data resource. Validation of the multiplex-based CDR3 amplicon strategy against 5'RACE-based CDR3 amplicon generation methods had been performed previously. Broader findings and caveats from the paper: Because unexpected Vdelta2 sequences could lead to misinterpretation of bulk repertoire data, the authors recommended using highly purified populations and single-cell validation. Even though sort purity was high, roughly 20% of thymic TRD sequences were Vdelta2 (and few were Vdelta3), which was not the case for the peripheral blood Vdelta1+ controls. In contrast to oligoclonal peripheral blood repertoires, thymic TRG and TRD repertoires appeared to be highly polyclonal with Gaussian CDR3 length distributions. Donors did not cluster by age or sex, so the analyses were not stratified by age or sex. Numerous TRG clonotypes were shared among donors (up to roughly 7x10^3), while TRD repertoires were essentially private (a maximum of about 100 shared).

Thymic samples were depleted of alphabeta T cells, then CD3+ TCRVdelta1+ TCRVdelta2- thymocytes were FACS-sorted. The purity of the sorted Vdelta1+ thymocytes fell between about 98% and 99.6%. The thymic specimens were obtained from 7 or 8 paediatric patients, aged about 5 days to 17 months, who were having corrective cardiac surgery. After the thymic tissue was dispersed, mononuclear cells were isolated using a Histopaque-1077 density gradient. For staining, the antibodies used were anti-TCRVdelta1 clone TS8.2, anti-TCRVdelta2 clone B6, anti-CD3 clone HIT3a and anti-TCRalphabeta clone IP26. Relative to germline, V is missing 4 bases and J is missing 0 bases, with 15 bases of the junction outside any gene match. CDR1 and CDR2 are drawn from the germline V gene (reference sequence): VTNTFY, YDVSTARD. Taken from cysteine to phenylalanine, the CDR3 has 17 residues. Just the 51-base CDR3 DNA is kept, in frame starting at base 1.

RNA was extracted with the RNeasy mini kit and reverse transcribed using Superscript III. Multiplex PCR was used to generate CDR3 amplicons, with pooled V-gene forward primers and a constant-region reverse primer carrying Illumina adaptor overhangs. After gel purification, the amplicons were indexed with Nextera index primers over roughly 8 extra PCR cycles and then purified using AMPure XP beads. Libraries were sequenced on an Illumina MiSeq with paired-end 250 bp reads, dual indexing and roughly 20% PhiX spike-in. As for the authors' bioinformatics: Read quality was checked with FastQC, and TRG read pairs were merged using ea-utils fastq-join. Annotation of sequences was performed with IMGT/HighV-QUEST, only productive sequences with unambiguous V-gene assignment were retained, and clonotypes were defined by identical CDR3 sequence. For downstream analysis, VDJtools 1.1.1, tcR 2.2.3, Treemap and vegan Shannon diversity in R 3.4.4 were used. For TCRdb, the public reads were processed anew by CATT, and duplicate DNA sequences were folded into one row. The authors' filters were not applied to this entry. This sample holds 35,000 or so gamma-chain clones; over 20% were observed only once. The ten largest account for about 2% of the sample.

Rearrangement joined TRGV3 to TRGJ1 or TRGJ2. The clonotype originates from a girl under three years old who had congenital heart surgery. The sample consisted of Vdelta1+ gamma-delta thymocytes from the thymus. The sample's cell subset or site label, in plain terms: FACS-sorted CD3+ TCRalphabeta- TCRVdelta1+ TCRVdelta2- thymocytes. This receptor carries the CDR3 CATWDGPPEGNYYKKLF. The DNA is TGTGCCACCTGGGATGGTCCCCCTGAAGGGAATTATTATAAGAAACTCTTT.